Following are 21 T cell receptor beta chains from one sample sequenced in a study of spatial heterogeneity in lung cancer. Broader study findings: Tumor mutation count correlated with how many alpha and beta TCRs expanded intratumorally.

TCRdb independently ran MiXCR on the 5' RACE reads; one entry per CDR3 protein. The table shows 3,400 or so distinct CDR3 sequences, with 15% occurring only once. The antigens for these receptors are not known. Time point noted: sample taken at primary tumor resection. The specimen comprised lung tumor tissue, sampled at surgery. The receptors stem from a female donor with early-stage non-small cell lung cancer.

This clonotype is classed as medium-sized. Because this beta chain is a stray read in a library intended to capture alpha chains, its abundance should not be given much weight. The chain joins TRBV12-3 or TRBV12-4 to TRBJ1-1; TRBD1 aligns across 7 bases. CDR3 length: 15 amino acids. J lost 1 base, V lost 4 bases, and 6 bases had no gene match. CDR3 region: CASSSSGTANTEAFF. CDR3 nucleotide sequence: TGTGCCAGCAGTTCATCCGGGACAGCGAACACTGAAGCTTTCTTT.

Many counts were recorded for this clonotype. Since the library was made to target alpha chains, this beta chain is a stray read and its abundance is not meaningful. The rearrangement uses TRBV15 and TRBJ2-3; D gene unclear. The CDR3 consists of 13 residues. Germline lookup yields CDR1 LNHNV and CDR2 YYDKDF (reference sequence). Trimming left V 0 bases short and J 4 bases short, with 5 bases between. CDR3: CATSRDWSDTQYF. CDR3 nucleotides: TGTGCCACCAGCAGAGATTGGTCAGATACGCAGTATTTT. The whole variable domain, filled in from reference TRBV15 and TRBJ2-3, reads DAMVIQNPRYQVTQFGKPVTLSCSQTLNHNVMYWYQQKSSQAPKLLFHYYDKDFNNEADTPDNFQSRRPNTSFCFLDIRSPGLGDTAMYLCATSRDWSDTQYFGPGTRLTVL.

This clonotype rates as medium-sized. With the library built for alpha chains, this beta chain is off target and its frequency is not meaningful. The V and J genes are TRBV18 and TRBJ1-1; tentatively, D is TRBD1 (5 bases). CDR1 KGHSH and CDR2 LQKENI come from the germline V gene. The CDR3 extends over 15 amino acids. Trimming took off 6 bases at V and 0 bases at J, with 14 bases between the two ends. The CDR3: CASSHPRGLNTEAFF. Written as DNA, the CDR3 is TGTGCCAGCTCTCACCCGAGGGGTCTGAACACTGAAGCTTTCTTT.

This clonotype is labeled medium-sized. In a library made to pick up alpha chains, this beta chain is a stray read with a size that means little. The gene calls are TRBV20-1 and TRBJ1-4, with 8 bases matching TRBD1. The trim removed 0 bases at V and 1 base at J, leaving 7 bases unmatched. This CDR3 has 17 amino acids. CDR1 and CDR2 from the germline V gene are DFQATT and SNEGSKA (reference sequence). CDR3 amino acids: CSARDWSGGLTNEKLFF. DNA of the CDR3: TGCAGTGCTAGAGATTGGTCAGGGGGCTTAACTAATGAAAAACTGTTTTTT.

This clonotype is medium-sized (0.01 to 0.1%) within its sample. Because this beta chain is a stray read in a library intended to capture alpha chains, its abundance should not be given much weight. V usage is TRBV6-5 and J usage is TRBJ1-4; D uncertain. Trimming removed 6 bases from V and 3 bases from J, with 23 bases in between. The CDR3 runs 18 residues. CDR1 is MNHEY, CDR2 SVGAGI, per germline. CDR3: CASRFSGLGVSANEKLFF. In DNA, the CDR3 is TGTGCCAGCAGGTTTTCGGGCTTAGGAGTCTCAGCTAATGAAAAACTGTTTTTT.

This clonotype ranks as medium-sized (0.01 to 0.1%). The size of this beta chain means little, since it is a stray read in a library made for alpha chains. The chain employs TRBV5-5 and TRBJ1-2, with D unclear. Germline V gene lookup returns CDR1 SGHKS and CDR2 YYEKEE (reference sequence). Trimming pared 4 bases from V and 5 bases from J, leaving 18 bases between. The CDR3 is 15 amino acids. CDR3 residues: CASSPRAAPSYGYTF. For the CDR3, the DNA is TGTGCCAGCAGCCCCCGGGCAGCCCCTTCTTATGGCTACACCTTC.

This clonotype is labeled as medium-sized. The library was designed around alpha chains, so this beta chain is a stray read whose abundance carries little weight. The chain carries TRBV18 and TRBJ1-4; no reliable D call. Germline V gives CDR1 KGHSH, CDR2 LQKENI. The CDR3 has 15 residues. The V and J ends lost 5 bases and 5 bases respectively, with 15 bases between them. Written as DNA, the CDR3 is TGTGCCAGCTCAGCTGGACGGACTTCCAATGAAAAACTGTTTTTT. Amino acids: CASSAGRTSNEKLFF.

There are many counts of this clonotype. Within a library made for alpha chains, this beta chain is off target, and its count is uninformative. The chain has TRBV12-3 or TRBV12-4 and TRBJ2-6, with D maybe TRBD1 (5 bases). This CDR3 has 16 amino acids. V lost 4 bases to trimming and J lost 0 bases, with 10 bases between them. CDR3 bases: TGTGCCAGCAGTTGGGTTCAGGGCTCTGGGGCCAACGTCCTGACTTTC. It specifies CASSWVQGSGANVLTF.

This clonotype appeared many times. This beta chain appears as a stray read in a library generated for alpha chains; its size is not informative. This rearrangement joins TRBV5-1 to TRBJ2-5; TRBD2 matches 12 bases. The V gene end was trimmed by 0 bases and the J gene end by 1 base; junction bases not matched to a gene: 7. The length of the CDR3 is 18 residues. Germline loops: CDR1 SGHRS, CDR2 YFSETQ. CDR3 coding DNA: TGCGCCAGCAGCTTGGGGATGACTAGCGGGGGTCCCCAAGAGACCCAGTACTTC. Translating gives CASSLGMTSGGPQETQYF. Based on the CDR3 plus reference TRBV5-1 and TRBJ2-5, the full variable domain is KAGVTQTPRYLIKTRGQQVTLSCSPISGHRSVSWYQQTPGQGLQFLFEYFSETQRNKGNFPGRFSGRQFSNSRSEMNVSTLELGDSALYLCASSLGMTSGGPQETQYFGPGTRLLVL.

This clonotype is categorized as medium-sized (0.01 to 0.1%). Being off target in a library aimed at alpha chains, this beta chain has a size of little meaning. This chain connects TRBV4-2 to TRBJ1-5, with unresolved D. Trimming left V 0 bases short and J 7 bases short, with 10 bases between. The CDR3 runs 14 residues. Germline CDR1 and CDR2: LGHNA and YNFKEQ. CDR3 in DNA: TGTGCCAGCAGCCAAGAAGGGAACGACCAGCCCCAGCATTTT. Residues: CASSQEGNDQPQHF.

This clonotype counts as large. Within a library made for alpha chains, this beta chain is off target, and its count is uninformative. This CDR3 is CATVADPQGQPQHF. The CDR3 nucleotides read TGTGCCACAGTCGCGGACCCTCAGGGTCAGCCCCAGCATTTT. V gene TRBV10-3 combines with J gene TRBJ1-5; possible D gene TRBD1, 5 bases. The V and J ends lost 10 bases and 6 bases respectively, with 19 bases between them. Germline values: CDR1 ENHRY, CDR2 SYGVKD. This CDR3 has 14 amino acids.

This clonotype is medium-sized. This beta chain is an unintended read in a library built for alpha chains; its size means little. The V and J genes are TRBV20-1 and TRBJ1-1; TRBD1 agrees at 7 bases. With 0 bases clipped from V and 1 base from J, the junction kept 2 bases outside the gene matches. This CDR3 contains 14 residues. Germline CDR1 and CDR2: DFQATT and SNEGSKA (reference sequence). The CDR3 loop is CSAREGTANTEAFF. The CDR3 bases are TGCAGTGCTAGAGAGGGGACAGCGAACACTGAAGCTTTCTTT.

This clonotype has a count of ten or more. Within a library made for alpha chains, this beta chain is off target, and its count is uninformative. This rearrangement joins TRBV5-1 to TRBJ2-5, with D perhaps TRBD2 (6 bases). Per the germline V gene, CDR1 is SGHRS and CDR2 is YFSETQ. Trimming shortened V by 4 bases and J by 1 base, and 11 bases separated the two germline ends. The CDR3 is 14 residues long. Here the CDR3 reads CASSQGGAQETQYF. CDR3 bases: TGCGCCAGCAGCCAAGGAGGGGCCCAAGAGACCCAGTACTTC.

This clonotype was picked up many times. For a library built for alpha chains, this beta chain is a stray read; little rests on its size. V and J are TRBV20-1 and TRBJ2-4; 10 bases align to TRBD2. The V and J ends lost 2 bases and 3 bases, in that order; junction bases with no gene match: 10. CDR1 is DFQATT, CDR2 SNEGSKA, per germline (reference sequence). The CDR3 extends over 17 amino acids. This chain's CDR3 is CSARRLAGAINKNIQYF. CDR3 DNA: TGCAGTGCTAGACGGCTAGCGGGAGCTATAAACAAAAACATTCAGTACTTC.

As regards this clonotype: In a library made to pick up alpha chains, this beta chain is a stray read with a size that means little. The V gene is TRBV11-2, the J gene TRBJ1-3; D gene ambiguous. V was clipped by 5 bases and J by 0 bases, with 8 bases between them. This CDR3 has 14 amino acids. Germline lookup yields CDR1 SGHAT and CDR2 FQNNGV. The CDR3 bases are TGTGCCAGCAGCCTACCATCCTCTGGAAACACCATATATTTT. It is translated as CASSLPSSGNTIYF.

This clonotype is medium-sized within its sample. The library was designed around alpha chains, so this beta chain is a stray read whose abundance carries little weight. The chain carries TRBV28 and TRBJ2-3; TRBD2 agrees at 11 bases. Unmatched junction bases numbered 7, after V lost 8 bases and J lost 6 bases. This CDR3 comprises 14 residues. The germline V gene encodes CDR1 MDHEN and CDR2 SYDVKM. The CDR3 sequence: CASRSGGAADTQYF. The CDR3 region has the DNA TGTGCCAGCCGTAGCGGGGGGGCCGCTGATACGCAGTATTTT.

Sample share makes this clonotype medium-sized. Because the library targeted alpha chains, this beta chain is an off-target read whose size means little. This rearrangement joins TRBV19 to TRBJ2-1; D is undetermined. V was cut by 7 bases and J by 1 base, with 14 bases left in between. Per germline, CDR1 LNHDA and CDR2 SQIVND (reference sequence). There are 15 residues in the CDR3. CDR3 residues: CASMSGRRSYNEQFF. In DNA form, the CDR3 reads TGTGCCAGTATGTCCGGCAGAAGATCCTACAATGAGCAGTTCTTC.

This clonotype occurred many times. The library was prepared for alpha chains; this beta chain is a stray read, so its frequency means little. The chain uses TRBV6-5 and TRBJ2-3; TRBD2 matches 8 bases. The V and J ends lost 10 bases and 4 bases, in that order; junction bases with no gene match: 13. Germline V gene sequence: CDR1 MNHEY, CDR2 SVGAGI. The CDR3 sequence is 15 residues long. The CDR3 DNA sequence: TGTGCCACGAACCCCGGGGGGGGGCCCGCAGATACGCAGTATTTT. This encodes CATNPGGGPADTQYF.

Turning to this clonotype: A library made for alpha chains picked up this beta chain off target, so its size means little. The chain combines TRBV20-1 with TRBJ1-2; D remains unclear. The CDR3 has 14 residues. V was clipped by 1 base and J by 5 bases, with 14 bases between them. Germline V gene lookup returns CDR1 DFQATT and CDR2 SNEGSKA (reference sequence). This CDR3 is CSARGRRDTYGYTF. CDR3 in DNA: TGCAGTGCTAGAGGAAGAAGGGATACGTATGGCTACACCTTC.

As concerns this clonotype: A library prepared for alpha chains yielded this beta chain as an off-target read; its size is of little meaning. This chain connects TRBV7-9 to TRBJ2-7, with a tentative D call TRBD2 (6 bases). Germline V gives CDR1 SEHNR, CDR2 FQNEAQ (reference sequence). The CDR3 extends over 12 amino acids. Trimming took off 6 bases at V and 6 bases at J, with 12 bases between the two ends. The CDR3 region has the DNA TGTGCCAGCAGAACGGACGGGGGCGAGCAGTACTTC. Protein sequence: CASRTDGGEQYF.

This clonotype was seen at least ten times. Since the library was made to target alpha chains, this beta chain is a stray read and its abundance is not meaningful. V and J are TRBV20-1 and TRBJ2-4, with no clear D. The CDR3 covers 13 residues. Germline CDR1 DFQATT, CDR2 SNEGSKA (reference sequence). V was cut by 3 bases and J by 0 bases, with 6 bases left in between. In DNA form, the CDR3 reads TGCAGTGCTAGGGGCCGAGCCAAAAACATTCAGTACTTC. As protein: CSARGRAKNIQYF.